This T cell receptor beta chain was sequenced during a study of response to subunit inactivated influenza vaccine. TCRdb passed the RT-PCR reads through MiXCR, listing each CDR3 protein once. This sample has about 620,000 distinct CDR3 sequences, with about 11% found just once. This clonotype was detected a few times. Its antigen is as yet unknown. The CDR3 totals 14 residues. Germline V gene sequence: CDR1 SGHRS, CDR2 YFSETQ. Trimming cost V 4 bases and J 3 bases; bases outside gene matches: 3. Study findings and constraints: New T cells are recruited in small numbers by each seasonal influenza vaccination, according to the authors' suggestion.

The J gene is TRBJ2-1, the V gene TRBV5-1; 8 bases line up with TRBD1. The source was PBMCs from blood, collected on the day of vaccination. The receptor's source is a man aged 45-60 years who received an inactivated influenza vaccine. CDR3 residues: CASSRQGRYNEQFF. CDR3 nucleotide sequence: TGCGCCAGCAGCCGACAGGGGCGCTACAATGAGCAGTTCTTC.